The 19 T cell receptor beta chains reported below all come from one sample, sequenced in a study of response to subunit inactivated influenza vaccine. TCRdb passed the RT-PCR reads through MiXCR, listing each CDR3 protein once. Among 500,000 or so distinct CDR3 sequences listed, 15% to 20% were seen once. This material consisted of CD4+ T cells sorted from PBMCs, taken around 2 years after vaccination. Source of these receptors: a man between 50 and 69 years old who received an inactivated influenza vaccine.

The rearrangement uses TRBV29-1 and TRBJ1-1, with D maybe TRBD1 (6 bases). CDR3 length: 16 residues. Trimming shortened V by 7 bases and J by 3 bases, and 24 bases separated the two germline ends. Germline V CDR1 and CDR2: SQVTM, ANQGSEA. CDR3 DNA: TGCAGCGCAGACTACAGGGTGTCTGTGGTGGACACTGAAGCTTTCTTT. Residues: CSADYRVSVVDTEAFF.

The chain carries TRBV30 and TRBJ1-1, with D maybe TRBD1 (5 bases). The germline V gene encodes CDR1 GTSNPN and CDR2 SVGIG (reference sequence). This CDR3 has 13 residues. V was clipped by 4 bases and J by 4 bases, with 13 bases between them. This CDR3 reads CAWMKDISTEAFF. CDR3 bases: TGTGCCTGGATGAAGGACATCTCCACTGAAGCTTTCTTT.

Concerning this clonotype: This CDR3 fails to terminate in the conserved phenylalanine or tryptophan, so it likely reflects a read error. The chain carries TRBV4-2 and TRBJ2-1; TRBD1 matches at 12 bases. The CDR3 spans 17 residues. The V segment lost 0 bases and the J segment 4 bases; nucleotides outside the gene matches: 4. Per germline, CDR1 LGHNA and CDR2 YNFKEQ. CDR3 residues: CASSQEPGQGAYNEQFS. The CDR3 DNA reads as TGTGCCAGCAGCCAAGAGCCGGGACAGGGGGCTTACAATGAGCAGTTCTCC.

J is TRBJ2-1 and V is TRBV29-1; 10 bases fit TRBD2. Looked up from germline, CDR1 is SQVTM and CDR2 is ANQGSEA. The V gene end was trimmed by 7 bases and the J gene end by 4 bases; junction bases not matched to a gene: 13. The length of the CDR3 is 16 residues. The CDR3 region is CSANSRTSGIYNEQFF. CDR3 in DNA: TGCAGCGCCAACTCTCGAACTAGCGGGATATACAATGAGCAGTTCTTC.

This clonotype was counted only a few times. The CDR3 sequence: CASSDLLGAHYGYTF. The CDR3, as DNA: TGCGCCAGCAGTGATTTGCTGGGGGCCCACTATGGCTACACCTTC. The genes are TRBV10-2 and TRBJ1-2; D is perhaps TRBD1 (6 bases). This CDR3 comprises 15 residues. Between the trimmed V and J ends, which lost 3 bases and 3 bases, there was a span of 14 bases. From germline, CDR1 is WSHSY and CDR2 SAAADI.

The rearrangement uses TRBV3-1 and TRBJ1-1; TRBD1 matches 7 bases. This CDR3 region has 17 residues. The germline CDR1 and CDR2 sequences are LGHDT and YNNKEL (reference sequence). Losses at the gene ends were 0 bases for V and 1 base for J; bases not matched to a gene: 8. This chain's CDR3 is CASSQDTTGRKNTEAFF. Here the CDR3 DNA reads TGTGCCAGCAGCCAAGATACGACAGGGAGAAAGAACACTGAAGCTTTCTTT.

This clonotype was detected only a few times. This rearrangement joins TRBV7-2 to TRBJ2-3; the match to TRBD2 covers 9 bases. The CDR3 has 15 residues. The trim removed 2 bases at V and 5 bases at J, leaving 5 bases unmatched. Germline loops: CDR1 SGHTA, CDR2 FQGNSA. Here the CDR3 DNA reads TGTGCCAGCAGCTTATTTGCACTAGCGGGAGATACGCAGTATTTT. Protein: CASSLFALAGDTQYF.

A word on this clonotype: As the CDR3 is not closed by the conserved phenylalanine or tryptophan, this likely results from a read error. The CDR3 region is CASKYGPSGGSTDTQYL. CDR3 sequence (DNA): TGTGCCAGCAAATACGGGCCTAGCGGGGGTAGCACAGATACGCAGTATCTT. This sequence joins TRBV6-1 and TRBJ2-3, with 10 bases identical to TRBD2. Germline loops: CDR1 MNHNS, CDR2 SASEGT. V lost 7 bases to trimming and J lost 0 bases; unmatched junction nucleotides: 10. The CDR3 runs 17 residues.

This clonotype was detected only a few times. V usage is TRBV20-1 and J usage is TRBJ1-5; no definite D call. With 7 bases removed from V and 2 bases from J, the gap between germline ends came to 9 bases. Germline V gene data show CDR1 as DFQATT and CDR2 as SNEGSKA (reference sequence). This CDR3 spans 12 amino acids. CDR3 in DNA: TGCAGTGGAGGAACAGGCAATCAGCCCCAGCATTTT. Translating it yields CSGGTGNQPQHF.

This clonotype was seen a few times. The chain employs TRBV6-5 and TRBJ2-1, with unresolved D. Germline V CDR1 and CDR2: MNHEY, SVGAGI. Deletions cut 2 bases from V and 7 bases from J, with 6 bases between. The length of the CDR3 is 12 residues. The CDR3 sequence is CASSYSLNEQFF. CDR3 coding DNA: TGTGCCAGCAGTTACAGTTTAAATGAGCAGTTCTTC.

The chain uses TRBV2 and TRBJ2-3; unclear D gene. Trimming removed 2 bases at V and 6 bases at J, with 9 bases between. Germline CDR1 and CDR2: SNHLY and FYNNEI. There are 13 residues in the CDR3. The CDR3 nucleotides are TGTGCCAGCAGTGAACTAGAGAGGGATACGCAGTATTTT. It is translated as CASSELERDTQYF.

This clonotype was found a few times. V is TRBV2 and J is TRBJ2-7; possible D gene TRBD2, 5 bases. The V gene's germline CDR1 is SNHLY and CDR2 FYNNEI. V dropped 8 bases and J dropped 3 bases, with 29 bases sitting between them. The CDR3 consists of 18 residues. The CDR3 DNA reads as TGTGCCAGCCTAAGGAATGGCCTGAGGAACGGGGATCGCTACGAGCAGTACTTC. It yields the protein CASLRNGLRNGDRYEQYF.

This clonotype was counted only a few times. The CDR3 sequence: CASSEGGLPAGELFF. In nucleotides, the CDR3 is TGTGCCAGCAGTGAAGGGGGTCTTCCGGCCGGGGAGCTGTTTTTT. This sequence joins TRBV6-1 and TRBJ2-2; D is uncertain. Germline CDR1 and CDR2: MNHNS and SASEGT. Trimming cost V 1 base and J 6 bases, with 12 bases left between them. This CDR3 is built from 15 residues.

CDR3 sequence reads: CSARDLSRRPQHF. CDR3 DNA sequence: TGCAGTGCTAGAGATTTATCCCGAAGGCCCCAGCATTTT. V is TRBV20-1 and J is TRBJ1-5; D not certain. Trimming left V 0 bases short and J 9 bases short, with 12 bases between. The V gene's germline CDR1 is DFQATT and CDR2 SNEGSKA (reference sequence). The CDR3 sequence is 13 residues long.

V is TRBV5-1 and J is TRBJ1-1; a possible D gene is TRBD1 (6 bases). Trimming took off 1 base at V and 7 bases at J, with 17 bases between the two ends. This CDR3 is built from 15 residues. Germline assignment: CDR1 SGHRS and CDR2 YFSETQ. The CDR3 DNA sequence: TGCGCCAGCAGCTTGCGGACAGATAGGTCCGGTGAAGCTTTCTTT. This sequence encodes CASSLRTDRSGEAFF.

This clonotype was counted at least ten times. J is TRBJ2-7 and V is TRBV11-1, with D possibly matching TRBD1 (6 bases). Trimming removed 0 bases at V and 2 bases at J, with 11 bases between. The germline gives CDR1 SGHAT, CDR2 FQDESV (reference sequence). The length of the CDR3 is 15 residues. The DNA of the CDR3 is TGTGCCAGCAGCTTAGCTGGGGCAGGGGCCTACGAGCAGTACTTC. As protein: CASSLAGAGAYEQYF.

This clonotype was seen more than once but under ten times. This sequence joins TRBV12-3 or TRBV12-4 and TRBJ2-5; 12 nucleotides match TRBD2. The CDR3 runs to 16 residues. The junction had 2 bases not matched to a gene; V was cut back by 1 base and J by 2 bases. The CDR3 region has the DNA TGTGCCAGCAGTTTAGAGACTAGCGGGAGACAAGAGACCCAGTACTTC. It is translated as CASSLETSGRQETQYF.

The chain couples TRBV6-5 to TRBJ1-5; 8 bases are a match to TRBD1. Germline CDR1 is MNHEY and CDR2 is SVGAGI. With 5 bases clipped from V and 6 bases from J, the junction kept 9 bases outside the gene matches. This CDR3 region has 15 residues. The CDR3 protein is CASSTTRGPGQPQHF. DNA for the CDR3: TGTGCCAGCAGTACTACCAGGGGGCCGGGTCAGCCCCAGCATTTT.

The chain uses TRBV5-5 and TRBJ1-5; D is unclear. The CDR3 is made up of 16 amino acids. Germline V gives CDR1 SGHKS, CDR2 YYEKEE (reference sequence). The V gene lost 0 bases and the J gene lost 0 bases, with 10 bases spanning the gap. The CDR3 reads CASSLDRVSSNQPQHF. CDR3 in DNA: TGTGCCAGCAGCTTGGATCGAGTATCTAGCAATCAGCCCCAGCATTTT.